The next 7 T cell receptor beta chains were all read from a single sample in a study of cytomegalovirus exposure and HLA in healthy donors. The PCR ran on 60 Vbeta and 13 Jbeta primers. Assay used: immunoSEQ multiplex PCR; TCRdb lists only in-frame clones, some missing. The sample holds some 200,000 clones, 65% to 85% seen once. The sample was PBMCs. These receptors were obtained from a man in his fifties in good health and CMV-seronegative.

This clone has just a few counts. V usage is TRBV7-9 and J usage is TRBJ1-4, with a possible D match to TRBD1 (5 bases). This CDR3 spans 15 amino acids. Germline V lookup: CDR1 SEHNR, CDR2 FQNEAQ (reference sequence). V was clipped by 5 bases and J by 6 bases, with 16 bases between them. The CDR3 DNA follows: TGTGCCAGCAGCCCGGGGGACCTACCGCATGAAAAACTGTTTTTT. Translation gives CASSPGDLPHEKLFF.

The chain employs TRBV10-2 and TRBJ1-2; D might be TRBD1 (6 bases). Trimming removed 2 bases at V and 2 bases at J, with 12 bases between. CDR1 is WSHSY, CDR2 SAAADI, per germline. The length of the CDR3 is 15 residues. The CDR3, as DNA: TGCGCCAGCAGTGAGATCGTCACAGGGAACTATGGCTACACCTTC. As protein: CASSEIVTGNYGYTF.

V usage is TRBV4-3 and J usage is TRBJ1-6; TRBD1 matches 7 bases. J lost 0 bases, V lost 8 bases, and 7 bases had no gene match. CDR3 length: 16 residues. Germline V CDR1 and CDR2: LGHNA, YSLEER. CDR3 sequence: CASQIRGSSYNSPLHF. DNA of the CDR3: TGCGCCAGCCAGATCAGGGGGAGCTCCTATAATTCACCCCTCCACTTT.

This chain connects TRBV7-9 to TRBJ1-2; the D gene is possibly TRBD1 (6 bases). CDR1 is SEHNR and CDR2 is FQNEAQ in the germline V gene (reference sequence). The CDR3 is 16 residues long. Trimming took 4 bases from V and 4 from J, leaving 19 bases between them. The CDR3 DNA reads as TGTGCCAGCAGCTCCTCTTACAGGGAGTTAGGCTATGGCTACACCTTC. Its translation is CASSSSYRELGYGYTF.

The chain links TRBV7-2 to TRBJ1-1; unclear D gene. Per the germline V gene, CDR1 is SGHTA and CDR2 is FQGNSA. The V end lost 3 bases, the J end lost 4 bases, and 12 bases lay between the germline ends. The CDR3 sequence is 14 residues long. Here the CDR3 DNA reads TGTGCCAGCAGCTTGGGAGGCGCGGGCACTGAAGCTTTCTTT. It translates to CASSLGGAGTEAFF.

The sample holds a few counts of this clone. V is TRBV4-3 and J is TRBJ1-2; 8 bases match TRBD1. The length of the CDR3 is 16 residues. The germline V gene has CDR1 LGHNA and CDR2 YSLEER. Trimming took 1 base from V and 2 from J; bases not matched to a gene: 6. This CDR3 reads CASSQGWTGQNYGYTF. The CDR3 DNA sequence: TGCGCCAGCAGCCAAGGGTGGACAGGGCAGAACTATGGCTACACCTTC.

The chain couples TRBV5-1 to TRBJ2-5; 13 nucleotides line up with TRBD2. Germline assignment: CDR1 SGHRS and CDR2 YFSETQ. The CDR3 totals 17 residues. J lost 5 bases, V lost 3 bases, and 10 bases had no gene match. The CDR3 DNA reads TGCGCCAGCAGCTATGCCGGGACTAGCGGGGTCGCTGAGACCCAGTACTTC. This encodes CASSYAGTSGVAETQYF.